This T cell receptor (beta chain) originates from a study of cytomegalovirus exposure and HLA in healthy donors. Findings and caveats of the study: Later analysis associated a missense DCLRE1C variant with TCR beta V- and J-gene trimming. Judged likely to be a sequencing artifact was a cluster of highly shared sequence variants.

CDR3 length: 16 residues. J was trimmed by 3 bases and V by 1 base; bases with no gene match: 5. Germline lookup yields CDR1 SEHNR and CDR2 FQNEAQ (reference sequence). PCR employed 60 Vbeta and 13 Jbeta primers. TCRdb's copy holds only in-frame clones and misses some; the assay was immunoSEQ multiplex PCR. The table shows a few hundred thousand clones, with around four fifths occurring only once. Turning to this clone: Its specificity is not known.

V is TRBV7-9 and J is TRBJ1-4, with 7 bases that match TRBD1. This TCR was sampled from a woman in her thirties or forties in good health and CMV-seronegative. The sample consisted of PBMCs. The DNA of the CDR3 is TGTGCCAGCAGCTTAGGCCGGACAGGCCCTAATGAAAAACTGTTTTTT. Protein product: CASSLGRTGPNEKLFF.